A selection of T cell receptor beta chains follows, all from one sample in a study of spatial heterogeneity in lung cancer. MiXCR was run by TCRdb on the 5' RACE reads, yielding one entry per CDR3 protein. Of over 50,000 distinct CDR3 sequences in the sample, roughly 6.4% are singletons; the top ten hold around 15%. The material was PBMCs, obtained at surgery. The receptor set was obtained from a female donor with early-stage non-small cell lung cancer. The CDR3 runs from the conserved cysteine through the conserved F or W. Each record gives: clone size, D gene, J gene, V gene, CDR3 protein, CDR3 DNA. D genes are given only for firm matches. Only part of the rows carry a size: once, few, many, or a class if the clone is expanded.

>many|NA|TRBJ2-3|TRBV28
CASTPGGGARMSTDTQYF
TGTGCCAGCACCCCCGGAGGGGGAGCTCGAATGAGCACAGATACGCAGTATTTT
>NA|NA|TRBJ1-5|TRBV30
CAWSVSSSNQPQHF
TGTGCCTGGAGTGTATCCAGCAGCAATCAGCCCCAGCATTTT
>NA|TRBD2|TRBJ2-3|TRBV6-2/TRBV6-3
CASSASGTSGATQYF
TGTGCCAGCAGTGCCTCCGGGACTAGCGGCGCCACGCAGTATTTT
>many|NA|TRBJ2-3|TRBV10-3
CAISESEKADTQYF
TGTGCCATCAGTGAGTCGGAGAAGGCAGATACGCAGTATTTT
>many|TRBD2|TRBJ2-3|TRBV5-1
CASMKSGNSFSTDTQYF
TGCGCCAGCATGAAAAGCGGGAATAGTTTTAGCACAGATACGCAGTATTTT
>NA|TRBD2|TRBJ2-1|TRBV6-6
CASTGAGDLYNEQFF
TGTGCCAGCACAGGAGCGGGAGATCTCTACAATGAGCAGTTCTTC
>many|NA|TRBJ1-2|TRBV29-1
CSVVIWGGGYTF
TGCAGCGTCGTAATCTGGGGTGGTGGCTACACCTTC
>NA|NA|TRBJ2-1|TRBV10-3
CAISESSRGYEQFF
TGTGCCATCAGTGAGTCGAGTCGGGGGTATGAGCAGTTCTTC
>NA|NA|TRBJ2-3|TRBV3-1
CASSPRGASPDTQYF
TGTGCCAGCAGCCCCAGGGGGGCATCACCAGATACGCAGTATTTT
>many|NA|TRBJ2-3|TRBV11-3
CASGARGASVDTQYF
TGTGCCAGCGGGGCCAGGGGGGCCAGCGTAGATACGCAGTATTTT
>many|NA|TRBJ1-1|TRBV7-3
CASSLNGARAFF
TGTGCCAGCAGCTTAAATGGCGCCAGGGCTTTCTTT
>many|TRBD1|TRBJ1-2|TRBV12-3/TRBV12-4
CASSPRQGVAYGYTF
TGTGCCAGCAGTCCGAGACAGGGGGTGGCCTATGGCTACACCTTC
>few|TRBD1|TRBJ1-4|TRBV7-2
CASSSGQGVNEKLFF
TGTGCCAGCAGTTCGGGACAGGGCGTTAATGAAAAACTGTTTTTT
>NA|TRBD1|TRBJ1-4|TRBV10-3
CAISAQGAQEKLFF
TGTGCCATCAGCGCGCAGGGGGCTCAGGAAAAACTGTTTTTT
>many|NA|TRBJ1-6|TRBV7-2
CASSLGGPPNSPLHF
TGTGCCAGCAGCTTAGGAGGACCCCCAAATTCACCCCTCCACTTT
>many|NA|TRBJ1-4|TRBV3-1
CASSQVSGNEKLFF
TGTGCCAGCAGCCAAGTGTCAGGGAATGAAAAACTGTTTTTT
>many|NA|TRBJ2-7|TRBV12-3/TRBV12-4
CASSTRAYEQYF
TGTGCCAGCAGCACCCGGGCCTACGAGCAGTACTTC
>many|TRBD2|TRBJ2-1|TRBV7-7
CASSTGLAGPNEQFF
TGTGCCAGCAGCACCGGACTAGCGGGACCCAATGAGCAGTTCTTC
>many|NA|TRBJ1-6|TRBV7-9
CASSHVGPNSPLHF
TGTGCCAGCAGCCACGTCGGACCAAATTCACCCCTCCACTTT
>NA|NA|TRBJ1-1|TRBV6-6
CASSHGRENTEAFF
TGTGCCAGCAGCCATGGCCGGGAGAACACTGAAGCTTTCTTT
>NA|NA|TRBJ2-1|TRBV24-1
CATSALTTSSYNEQFF
TGTGCCACCAGTGCCTTGACTACCAGCTCCTACAATGAGCAGTTCTTC
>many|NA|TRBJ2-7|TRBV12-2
CASRSPSSGRCEQYF
TGTGCAAGTCGCTCCCCTTCTAGCGGGAGGTGTGAGCAGTACTTC
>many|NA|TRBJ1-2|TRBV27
CASSRTDLYGYTF
TGTGCCAGCAGTAGGACAGACCTTTATGGCTACACCTTC
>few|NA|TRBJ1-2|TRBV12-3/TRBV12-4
CASSLDRAGGYTF
TGTGCCAGCAGCCTGGACAGAGCAGGCGGCTACACCTTC
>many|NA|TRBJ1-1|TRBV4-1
CASSQDHGGRGEAFF
TGCGCCAGCAGCCAAGATCACGGCGGAAGGGGTGAAGCTTTCTTT
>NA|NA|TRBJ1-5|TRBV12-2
CASRFNSNQPQHF
TGTGCAAGTCGCTTTAACAGCAATCAGCCCCAGCATTTT
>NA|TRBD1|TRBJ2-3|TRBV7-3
CASSLSTGGATDTQYF
TGTGCCAGCAGCTTAAGTACAGGGGGCGCGACAGATACGCAGTATTTT